This T cell receptor beta chain was documented in a study of cytomegalovirus exposure and HLA in healthy donors. Overall study findings and caveats: Common viral pathogens seemed, in a later analysis, to connect with several of the most significant clusters. Versus the approximately 700-donor mean, an Asian-associated ancestry cluster reportedly showed fewer N-insertions in a later analysis. Cytomegalovirus status, reportedly, was diagnosed with high specificity and sensitivity by the classifier.

The CDR3 contains 14 residues. CDR1 is MNHEY and CDR2 is SMNVEV in the germline V gene (reference sequence). Unmatched junction bases numbered 6, after V lost 5 bases and J lost 3 bases. Concerning this clone itself: Its specificity is not known.

The PCR ran on 60 Vbeta and 13 Jbeta primers. Assay: immunoSEQ multiplex PCR; the TCRdb copy retains only in-frame clones and omits some. This sample has some 130,000 clones, with 79% found just once. The receptor comes from a female donor in good health and CMV-seronegative. Specimen: PBMCs. V usage is TRBV27 and J usage is TRBJ2-7; 8 nucleotides agree with TRBD1. This CDR3 is CASSEQGDFYEQYF. The CDR3 bases are TGTGCCAGCAGTGAACAGGGGGATTTCTACGAGCAGTACTTC.